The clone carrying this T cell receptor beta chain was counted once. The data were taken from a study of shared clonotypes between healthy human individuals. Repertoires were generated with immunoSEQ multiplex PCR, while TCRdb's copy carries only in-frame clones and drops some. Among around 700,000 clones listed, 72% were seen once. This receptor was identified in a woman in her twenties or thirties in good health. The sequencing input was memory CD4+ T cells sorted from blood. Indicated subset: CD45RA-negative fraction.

The CDR3 DNA reads as TGCGCCAGCAGCCGGGGGACCGAACAAGAGACCCAGTACTTC. Translating gives CASSRGTEQETQYF. V usage is TRBV5-1 and J usage is TRBJ2-5; tentatively, D is TRBD2 (6 bases). CDR1 is SGHRS, CDR2 YFSETQ, per germline. The CDR3 is 14 residues long. Trimming pared 4 bases from V and 2 bases from J, leaving 12 bases between.